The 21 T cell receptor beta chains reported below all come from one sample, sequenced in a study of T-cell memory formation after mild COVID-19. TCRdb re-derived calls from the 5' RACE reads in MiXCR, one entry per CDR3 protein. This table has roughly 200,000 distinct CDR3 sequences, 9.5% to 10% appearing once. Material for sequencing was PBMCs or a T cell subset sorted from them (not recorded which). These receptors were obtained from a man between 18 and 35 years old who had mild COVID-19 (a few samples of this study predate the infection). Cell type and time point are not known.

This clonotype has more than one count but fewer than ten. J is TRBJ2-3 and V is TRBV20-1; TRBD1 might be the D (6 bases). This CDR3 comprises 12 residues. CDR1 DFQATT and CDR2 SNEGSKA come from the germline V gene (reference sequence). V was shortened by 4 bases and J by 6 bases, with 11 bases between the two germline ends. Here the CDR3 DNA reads TGCAGTGCTATATACAGGGAGGATACGCAGTATTTT. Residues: CSAIYREDTQYF.

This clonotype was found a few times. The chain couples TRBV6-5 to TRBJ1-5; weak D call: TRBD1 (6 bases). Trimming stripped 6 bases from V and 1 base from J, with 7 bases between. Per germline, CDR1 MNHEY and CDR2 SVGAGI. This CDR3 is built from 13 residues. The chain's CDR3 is CASRGQSNQPQHF. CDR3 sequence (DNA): TGTGCCAGCAGAGGACAGAGCAATCAGCCCCAGCATTTT.

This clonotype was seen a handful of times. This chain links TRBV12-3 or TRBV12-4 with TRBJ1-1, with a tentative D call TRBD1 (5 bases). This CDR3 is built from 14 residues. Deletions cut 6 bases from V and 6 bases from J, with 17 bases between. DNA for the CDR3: TGTGCCAGCAGCCCCGGGGGGTCGGTCGCTGAAGCTTTCTTT. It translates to CASSPGGSVAEAFF.

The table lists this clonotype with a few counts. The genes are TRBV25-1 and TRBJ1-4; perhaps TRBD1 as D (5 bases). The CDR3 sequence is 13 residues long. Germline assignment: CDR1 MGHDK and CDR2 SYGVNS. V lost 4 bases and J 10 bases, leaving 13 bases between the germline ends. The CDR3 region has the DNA TGTGCCAGCAGTGGCCGGGACTTGGGAAAACTGTTTTTT. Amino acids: CASSGRDLGKLFF.

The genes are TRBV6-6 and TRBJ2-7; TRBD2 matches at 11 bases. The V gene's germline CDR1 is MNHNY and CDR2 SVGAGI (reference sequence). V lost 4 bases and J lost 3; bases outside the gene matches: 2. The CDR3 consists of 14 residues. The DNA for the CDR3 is TGTGCCAGCAGTTCTAGCGGGGGGTTCTACGAGCAGTACTTC. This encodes CASSSSGGFYEQYF.

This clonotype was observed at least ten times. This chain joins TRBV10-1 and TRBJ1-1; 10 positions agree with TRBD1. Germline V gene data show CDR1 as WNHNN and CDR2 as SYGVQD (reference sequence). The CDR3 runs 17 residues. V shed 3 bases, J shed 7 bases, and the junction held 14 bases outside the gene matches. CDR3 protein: CASSETFGRDRGIEAFF. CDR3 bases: TGCGCCAGCAGTGAAACTTTCGGCCGGGACAGGGGAATTGAAGCTTTCTTT.

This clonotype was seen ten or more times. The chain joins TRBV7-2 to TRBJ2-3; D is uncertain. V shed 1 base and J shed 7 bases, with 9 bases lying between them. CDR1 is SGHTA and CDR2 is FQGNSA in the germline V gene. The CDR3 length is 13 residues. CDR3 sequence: CASSLEAENTQYF. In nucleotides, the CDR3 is TGTGCCAGCAGCTTAGAAGCCGAAAATACGCAGTATTTT.

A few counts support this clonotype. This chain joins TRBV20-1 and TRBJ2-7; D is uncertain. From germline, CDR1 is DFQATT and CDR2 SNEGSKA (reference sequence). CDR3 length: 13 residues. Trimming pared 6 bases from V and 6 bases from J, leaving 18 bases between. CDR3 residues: CSAQYGLDGEQYV. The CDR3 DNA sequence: TGCAGTGCCCAGTACGGGCTAGACGGCGAGCAGTACGTC.

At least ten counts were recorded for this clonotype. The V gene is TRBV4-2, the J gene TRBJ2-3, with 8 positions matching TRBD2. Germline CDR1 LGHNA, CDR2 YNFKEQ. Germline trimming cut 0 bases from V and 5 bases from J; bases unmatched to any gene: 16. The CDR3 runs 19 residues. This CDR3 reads CASSQDPPYTGGALDTQYF. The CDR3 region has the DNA TGTGCCAGCAGCCAAGACCCGCCTTACACGGGGGGGGCTTTAGATACGCAGTATTTT.

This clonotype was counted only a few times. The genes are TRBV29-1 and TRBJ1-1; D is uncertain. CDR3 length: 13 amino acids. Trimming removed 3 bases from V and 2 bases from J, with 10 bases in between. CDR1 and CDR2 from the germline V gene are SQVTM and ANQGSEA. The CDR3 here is CSVDKGRNTEAFF. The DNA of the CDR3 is TGCAGCGTTGATAAAGGTCGAAACACTGAAGCTTTCTTT.

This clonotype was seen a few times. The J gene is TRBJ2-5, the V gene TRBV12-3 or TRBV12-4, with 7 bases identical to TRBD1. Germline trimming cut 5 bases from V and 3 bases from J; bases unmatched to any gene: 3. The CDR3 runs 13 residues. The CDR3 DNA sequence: TGTGCCAGCAGTACAGGGGTCAAAGAGACCCAGTACTTC. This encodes CASSTGVKETQYF.

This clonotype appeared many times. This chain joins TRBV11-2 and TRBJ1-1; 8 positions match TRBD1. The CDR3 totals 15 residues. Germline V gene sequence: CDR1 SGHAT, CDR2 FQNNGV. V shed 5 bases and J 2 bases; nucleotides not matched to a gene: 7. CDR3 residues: CASSPRGQVNTEAFF. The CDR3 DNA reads TGTGCCAGCAGCCCTAGGGGACAGGTAAACACTGAAGCTTTCTTT. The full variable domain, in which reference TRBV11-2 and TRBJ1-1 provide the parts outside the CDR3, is EAGVAQSPRYKIIEKRQSVAFWCNPISGHATLYWYQQILGQGPKLLIQFQNNGVVDDSQLPKDRFSAERLKGVDSTLKIQPAKLEDSAVYLCASSPRGQVNTEAFFGQGTRLTVV.

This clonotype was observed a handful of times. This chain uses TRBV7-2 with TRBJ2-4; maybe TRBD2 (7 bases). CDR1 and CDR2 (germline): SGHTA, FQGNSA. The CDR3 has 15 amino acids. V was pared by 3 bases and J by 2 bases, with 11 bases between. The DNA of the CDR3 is TGTGCCAGCAGCTTCGGGGGGCGGACCAAAAACATTCAGTACTTC. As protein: CASSFGGRTKNIQYF.

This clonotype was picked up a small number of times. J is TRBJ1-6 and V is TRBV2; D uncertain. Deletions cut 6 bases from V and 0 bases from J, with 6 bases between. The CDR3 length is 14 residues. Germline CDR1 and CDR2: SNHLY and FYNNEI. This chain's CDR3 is CASRAGSYNSPLHF. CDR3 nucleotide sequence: TGTGCCAGCAGGGCTGGCTCCTATAATTCACCCCTCCACTTT.

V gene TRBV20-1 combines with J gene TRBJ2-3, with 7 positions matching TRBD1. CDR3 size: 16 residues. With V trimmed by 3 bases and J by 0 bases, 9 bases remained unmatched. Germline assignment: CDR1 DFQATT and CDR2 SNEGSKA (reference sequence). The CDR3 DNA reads TGCAGTGCTAGCCGACAGGGACATACTAGCACAGATACGCAGTATTTT. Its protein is CSASRQGHTSTDTQYF.

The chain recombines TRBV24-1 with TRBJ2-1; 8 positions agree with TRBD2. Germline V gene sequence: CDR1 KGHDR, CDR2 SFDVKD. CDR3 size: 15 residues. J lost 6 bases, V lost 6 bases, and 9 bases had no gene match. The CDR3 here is CATSPAGGGGNEQFF. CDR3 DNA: TGTGCCACCAGTCCGGCCGGGGGGGGGGGCAATGAGCAGTTCTTC.

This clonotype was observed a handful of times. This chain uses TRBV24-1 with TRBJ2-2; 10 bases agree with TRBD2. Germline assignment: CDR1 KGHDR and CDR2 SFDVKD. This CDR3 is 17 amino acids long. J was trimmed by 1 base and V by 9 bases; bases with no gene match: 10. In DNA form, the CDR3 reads TGTGCCACCCAAGGCCTAGCGGGGGCCAGGAACACCGGGGAGCTGTTTTTT. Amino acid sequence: CATQGLAGARNTGELFF.

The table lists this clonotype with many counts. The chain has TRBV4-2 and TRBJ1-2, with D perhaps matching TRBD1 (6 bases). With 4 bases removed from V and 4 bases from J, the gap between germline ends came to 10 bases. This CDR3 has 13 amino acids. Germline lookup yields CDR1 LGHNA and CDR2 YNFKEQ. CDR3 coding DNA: TGTGCCAGCAGCCGGACAGACGGCTATGGCTACACCTTC. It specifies CASSRTDGYGYTF.

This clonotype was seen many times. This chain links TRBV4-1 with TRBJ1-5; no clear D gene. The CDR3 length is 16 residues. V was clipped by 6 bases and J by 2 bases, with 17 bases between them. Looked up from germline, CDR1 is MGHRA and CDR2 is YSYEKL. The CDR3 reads CASSLRSKSGNQPQHF. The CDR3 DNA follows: TGCGCCAGCAGTTTGCGCTCCAAGTCGGGCAATCAGCCCCAGCATTTT.

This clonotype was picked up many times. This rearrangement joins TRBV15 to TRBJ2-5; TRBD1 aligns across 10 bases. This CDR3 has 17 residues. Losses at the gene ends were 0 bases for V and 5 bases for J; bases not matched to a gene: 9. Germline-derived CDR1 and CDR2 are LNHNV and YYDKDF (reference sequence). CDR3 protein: CATSRDAGQGSLETQYF. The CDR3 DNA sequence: TGTGCCACCAGCAGAGATGCGGGACAGGGGAGTTTGGAGACCCAGTACTTC.

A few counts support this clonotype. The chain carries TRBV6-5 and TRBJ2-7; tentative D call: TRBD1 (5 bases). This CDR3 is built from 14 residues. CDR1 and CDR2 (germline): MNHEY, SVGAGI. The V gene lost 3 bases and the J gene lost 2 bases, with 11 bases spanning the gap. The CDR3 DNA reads TGTGCCAGCAGTTATGGGGCGGACGCCTACGAGCAGTACTTC. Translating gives CASSYGADAYEQYF.